This T cell receptor (beta chain) comes out of a study of shared clonotypes between healthy human individuals. This clone was seen more than once but under ten times. Assay: immunoSEQ multiplex PCR; the TCRdb copy retains only in-frame clones and omits some. The sample has about 980,000 clones; 76% are singletons. Trimming took 5 bases from V and 3 from J; bases not matched to a gene: 4. This CDR3 spans 15 amino acids. Germline V gene sequence: CDR1 SGHTA, CDR2 FQGNSA. The genes are TRBV7-2 and TRBJ2-7, with 13 bases that match TRBD2. Specimen: memory CD4+ T cells sorted from blood. The subset: CD45RA-negative fraction. The source of this sequence is a man between 18 and 35 years old in good health. The CDR3 protein is CASSRTSGRIYEQYF. The CDR3 DNA reads as TGTGCCAGCAGCAGGACTAGCGGGAGAATCTACGAGCAGTACTTC.